These 17 T cell receptor beta chains were sequenced from one sample in a study of cytomegalovirus exposure and HLA in healthy donors. Sequencing was performed with immunoSEQ multiplex PCR; in TCRdb, only in-frame clones are kept and a portion is missing. Here the sample spans under 250,000 clones, around nine tenths being singletons. Sequenced: PBMCs. These receptor sequences come from a young woman in good health and CMV-seropositive.

This rearrangement joins TRBV15 to TRBJ2-7; D remains ambiguous. This CDR3 is 13 amino acids long. Trimming took off 0 bases at V and 5 bases at J, with 8 bases between the two ends. The V gene's germline CDR1 is LNHNV and CDR2 YYDKDF (reference sequence). The CDR3 sequence is CATSRDFINEQYF. Here the CDR3 DNA reads TGTGCCACCAGCAGAGATTTCATCAACGAGCAGTACTTC.

The chain has TRBV9 and TRBJ1-3, with no clear D. Trimming took off 0 bases at V and 0 bases at J, with 10 bases between the two ends. This CDR3 region has 16 residues. CDR1 is SGDLS and CDR2 is YYNGEE in the germline V gene. CDR3 in DNA: TGTGCCAGCAGCGTAGGGAGGTCAGCCTCTGGAAACACCATATATTTT. It encodes CASSVGRSASGNTIYF.

This chain uses TRBV27 with TRBJ1-1; 7 bases map to TRBD1. This CDR3 has 17 residues. Germline trimming cut 2 bases from V and 0 bases from J; bases unmatched to any gene: 9. Germline V gives CDR1 MNHEY, CDR2 SMNVEV (reference sequence). CDR3 DNA sequence: TGTGCCAGCAGTTTAAGGGCAGGGGGTCGAATGAACACTGAAGCTTTCTTT. It translates to CASSLRAGGRMNTEAFF.

The chain joins TRBV10-1 to TRBJ2-7, with D possibly being TRBD2 (5 bases). The V gene lost 6 bases and the J gene lost 3 bases, with 12 bases spanning the gap. The CDR3 has 13 residues. Germline lookup yields CDR1 WNHNN and CDR2 SYGVQD (reference sequence). The CDR3: CASSVGRGYEQYF. The CDR3 nucleotides are TGCGCCAGCAGCGTCGGACGGGGCTACGAGCAGTACTTC.

The rearrangement joins TRBV4-1 to TRBJ1-5; D perhaps matches TRBD1 (6 bases). The CDR3 has 17 amino acids. The V and J ends lost 5 bases and 1 base respectively, with 18 bases between them. Looked up from germline, CDR1 is MGHRA and CDR2 is YSYEKL. The CDR3 coding sequence is TGCGCCAGCAGCGCAAATCTACAGGGCGTGAGCAATCAGCCCCAGCATTTT. Residues: CASSANLQGVSNQPQHF.

This rearrangement joins TRBV18 to TRBJ1-5; D possibly corresponds to TRBD1 (6 bases). Between the trimmed V and J ends, which lost 3 bases and 5 bases, there was a span of 14 bases. There are 15 residues in the CDR3. Looked up from germline, CDR1 is KGHSH and CDR2 is LQKENI. CDR3 in DNA: TGTGCCAGCTCACCCGCCCGGGACACCGATCAGCCCCAGCATTTT. Encoded protein: CASSPARDTDQPQHF.

Of note for this clone: This same CDR3 is encoded by further DNA sequences in the sample. This chain connects TRBV20-1 to TRBJ1-1, with no clear D. Trimming stripped 2 bases from V and 3 bases from J, with 4 bases between. Looked up from germline, CDR1 is DFQATT and CDR2 is SNEGSKA (reference sequence). The CDR3 spans 11 residues. The CDR3 spells CSARPDTEAFF. CDR3 DNA: TGCAGTGCTAGACCGGACACTGAAGCTTTCTTT.

A remark on this clone: The same CDR3 arises from other DNA sequences in this sample as well. CDR3 DNA: TGTGCCAGCAGTCCCGGGACAGGGAATCAGCCCCAGCATTTT. It encodes CASSPGTGNQPQHF. The chain joins TRBV28 to TRBJ1-5; TRBD1 aligns across 9 bases. J gave up 4 bases and V 5 bases, and 3 bases lay outside the gene matches. Germline V gene lookup returns CDR1 MDHEN and CDR2 SYDVKM. The CDR3 has 14 amino acids.

This chain connects TRBV5-4 to TRBJ2-2; TRBD2 matches at 16 bases. Germline CDR1 and CDR2: SGHNT and YYREEE (reference sequence). With V trimmed by 7 bases and J by 1 base, 7 bases remained unmatched. The CDR3 is 18 amino acids. CDR3 amino acids: CASLPGLAGGENTGELFF. For the CDR3, the DNA is TGTGCCAGCCTCCCGGGACTAGCGGGAGGGGAGAACACCGGGGAGCTGTTTTTT.

The rearrangement links TRBV6-5 to TRBJ1-2; 8 bases align to TRBD1. J gave up 3 bases and V 4 bases, and 10 bases lay outside the gene matches. The CDR3 is 16 residues long. Per germline, CDR1 MNHEY and CDR2 SVGAGI. The CDR3: CASSWAGGAGDYGYTF. In nucleotides, the CDR3 is TGTGCCAGCAGTTGGGCAGGGGGCGCAGGGGACTATGGCTACACCTTC.

This chain uses TRBV10-3 with TRBJ2-3; TRBD2 matches 9 bases. This CDR3 has 16 residues. Trimming took 5 bases from V and 2 from J; bases not matched to a gene: 8. The germline V gene encodes CDR1 ENHRY and CDR2 SYGVKD. The chain's CDR3 is CAISLSGSGLTDTQYF. The CDR3 DNA follows: TGTGCCATCAGTCTTAGCGGGAGCGGGCTCACAGATACGCAGTATTTT.

The table lists this clone with a few counts. This chain links TRBV28 with TRBJ1-5; a possible D gene is TRBD1 (6 bases). The CDR3 runs to 11 residues. Between the trimmed V and J ends, which lost 10 bases and 4 bases, there was a span of 8 bases. The germline V gene encodes CDR1 MDHEN and CDR2 SYDVKM. CDR3 sequence reads: CATQGNQPQHF. CDR3 bases: TGTGCCACGCAGGGGAATCAGCCCCAGCATTTT.

This chain links TRBV4-2 with TRBJ2-5, with D perhaps TRBD1 (7 bases). CDR1 and CDR2 (germline): LGHNA, YNFKEQ. This CDR3 contains 15 residues. V lost 2 bases, J lost 4 bases, and 14 bases lay in between. This chain's CDR3 is CASSQRGQGGETQYF. The CDR3 DNA reads as TGTGCCAGCAGCCAAAGGGGGCAGGGGGGAGAGACCCAGTACTTC.

The V and J genes are TRBV19 and TRBJ2-7, with TRBD1 as a possible D gene (8 bases). The CDR3 runs to 14 residues. V was trimmed by 5 bases and J by 5 bases, leaving 16 bases between them. Germline V CDR1 and CDR2: LNHDA, SQIVND (reference sequence). For the CDR3, the DNA is TGTGCCAGTAGTGGGAGGACAGGGAGGGACGAGCAGTACTTC. Its protein product is CASSGRTGRDEQYF. Looking up the rest from reference TRBV19 and TRBJ2-7 gives the full variable domain: DGGITQSPKYLFRKEGQNVTLSCEQNLNHDAMYWYRQDPGQGLRLIYYSQIVNDFQKGDIAEGYSVSREKKESFPLTVTSAQKNPTAFYLCASSGRTGRDEQYFGPGTRLTVT.

This chain joins TRBV27 and TRBJ1-4, with D possibly being TRBD1 (5 bases). CDR3 length: 15 amino acids. The germline gives CDR1 MNHEY, CDR2 SMNVEV (reference sequence). V was trimmed by 2 bases and J by 0 bases, leaving 7 bases between them. DNA for the CDR3: TGTGCCAGCAGTTTAGACAGCGCAACTAATGAAAAACTGTTTTTT. As protein: CASSLDSATNEKLFF.

This chain connects TRBV5-1 to TRBJ1-1; D may be TRBD1 (5 bases). Deletions cut 5 bases from V and 1 base from J, with 12 bases between. CDR3 length equals 14 residues. From germline, CDR1 is SGHRS and CDR2 YFSETQ. The CDR3 coding sequence is TGCGCCAGCAGGACGACGACAGAGAACACTGAAGCTTTCTTT. Protein sequence: CASRTTTENTEAFF.

The chain combines TRBV28 with TRBJ1-2, with TRBD1 as a possible D gene (5 bases). This CDR3 contains 12 residues. Germline V gene sequence: CDR1 MDHEN, CDR2 SYDVKM. The V gene lost 3 bases and the J gene lost 7 bases, with 9 bases spanning the gap. The CDR3, as DNA: TGTGCCAGCAGTTTGGGCAGGGCTGGCTACACCTTC. Encoded protein: CASSLGRAGYTF.